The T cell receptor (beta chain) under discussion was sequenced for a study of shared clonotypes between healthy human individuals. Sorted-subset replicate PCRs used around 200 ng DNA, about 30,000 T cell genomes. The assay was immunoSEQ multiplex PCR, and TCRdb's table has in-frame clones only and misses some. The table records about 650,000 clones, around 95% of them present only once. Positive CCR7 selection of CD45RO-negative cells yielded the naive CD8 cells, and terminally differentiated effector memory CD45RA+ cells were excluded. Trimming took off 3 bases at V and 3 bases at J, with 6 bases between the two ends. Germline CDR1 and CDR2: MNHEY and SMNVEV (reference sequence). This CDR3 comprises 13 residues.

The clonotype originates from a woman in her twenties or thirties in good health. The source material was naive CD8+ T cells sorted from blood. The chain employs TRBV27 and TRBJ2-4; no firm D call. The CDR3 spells CASSFLNKNIQYF. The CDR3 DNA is TGTGCCAGCAGTTTTTTGAACAAAAACATTCAGTACTTC.